This T cell receptor (beta chain) was sequenced during a study of T cell repertoires in aging, cancer and after chemotherapy. Study findings and constraints: In hematological cancer patients, infiltrated lymphoid organs may have impaired thymic emigration or peripheral T cell expansion.

This clonotype was seen a handful of times. What it recognizes is unknown. The germline V gene encodes CDR1 MNHEY and CDR2 SVGAGI. V was trimmed by 3 bases and J by 10 bases, leaving 15 bases between them. There are 13 residues in the CDR3. Rearranged V-D-J TRB sequences were amplified with a mixed TRB-A/B primer pool. Using its own MiXCR run on the multiplex PCR reads, TCRdb lists one record per CDR3 protein. Found here are about 2,200 distinct CDR3 sequences, less than 75% of them singletons; the top ten hold less than 70%. TCR beta rearrangements were amplified from peripheral blood genomic DNA. V is TRBV6-5 and J is TRBJ1-2; D is ambiguous. This TCR derives from a human donor with a blood cancer. Source material: blood. The CDR3: CASSYISRGAYTF. DNA of the CDR3: TGTGCCAGCAGTTATATTAGCCGCGGAGCCTACACCTTC.